This T cell receptor (beta chain) is drawn from a study of T-cell memory formation after mild COVID-19. Study context: There were largely donor-specific TCR clusters. Findings and limits, study-wide: Memory cells collected pre-infection included some clones that later responded, suggesting cross-reactive memory joined.

Comment on this clonotype: Its antigen remains unidentified.

This CDR3 has 16 amino acids. V was trimmed by 3 bases and J by 6 bases, leaving 20 bases between them. CDR1 and CDR2 (germline): PRHDT, FYEKMQ (reference sequence). 5'RACE primed at constant segments yielded TCR alpha and TCR beta cDNA libraries bearing sample barcodes and UMIs. One entry per CDR3 protein, called by TCRdb with MiXCR from the 5' RACE reads. Found here are approximately 440,000 distinct CDR3 sequences, around 20% of them singletons; the top ten hold approximately 8.4%. The J gene is TRBJ1-2, the V gene TRBV13; D perhaps matches TRBD1 (5 bases). The source is an adult woman who had mild COVID-19 (a few samples of this study predate the infection). Cell type and time point are not known. Sample: PBMCs or a T cell subset sorted from them (not recorded which). The CDR3 is CASSLTTGTLFHGYTF. The CDR3 DNA follows: TGTGCCAGCAGCTTGACGACCGGGACGCTATTCCATGGCTACACCTTC.